A selection of T cell receptor beta chains follows, all from one sample in a study of shared clonotypes between healthy human individuals. Profiled with immunoSEQ multiplex PCR; TCRdb holds only in-frame clones, not every one. The sample includes fewer than 850,000 clones, roughly 96% of them seen just once. Sequencing was done on a sample of naive CD8+ T cells sorted from blood. These TCRs come from a man aged 25-45 years in good health. CDR3s include the opening cysteine and the closing phenylalanine or tryptophan. D genes are given only for firm matches. The size of a clone is reported for some rows only, either as once, few or many, or as a class for expanded clones.

clone_size,d_call,j_call,v_call,cdr3_nt,cdr3_aa
.,.,TRBJ1-4,TRBV6-5,TGTGCCAGCAGTTACTACCGGCAGTCTAATGAAAAACTGTTTTTT,CASSYYRQSNEKLFF
.,.,TRBJ2-2,TRBV7-3,TGTGCCAGCAGCCTTGACCCAGGGACAAAGAACACCGGGGAGCTGTTTTTT,CASSLDPGTKNTGELFF
.,.,TRBJ2-5,TRBV11-3,TGTGCCAGCAGCTTAGTCTTTGGGGAGACCCAGTACTTC,CASSLVFGETQYF
.,.,TRBJ2-1,TRBV5-1,TGCGCCAGCAGCCCGAGGGGCCCCTACAATGAGCAGTTCTTC,CASSPRGPYNEQFF
.,.,TRBJ1-1,TRBV6-6,TGTGCCAGCAGGGCACAATCTAACACTGAAGCTTTCTTT,CASRAQSNTEAFF
.,.,TRBJ2-7,TRBV27,TGTGCCAGCAAAAGTGTCTACGAGCAGTACTTC,CASKSVYEQYF
.,.,TRBJ2-3,TRBV7-9,TGTGCCAGCAGCTTAGAAGCCTTTGCCACAGATACGCAGTATTTT,CASSLEAFATDTQYF
.,TRBD1,TRBJ1-1,TRBV18,TGTGCCAGCTCACTGGCGGAAACAGGGGTCTGTACTGAAGCTTTCTTT,CASSLAETGVCTEAFF
.,.,TRBJ2-7,TRBV5-1,TGCGCCAGCAGCTTGGTAGGTGGCCAAGTTGGAGACCACGAGCAGTACTTC,CASSLVGGQVGDHEQYF
.,TRBD2,TRBJ2-1,TRBV7-8,TGTGCCAGCAGCTCGCGCCCGGGACTACCGTACAATGAGCAGTTCTTC,CASSSRPGLPYNEQFF
once,.,TRBJ1-1,TRBV11-3,TGTGCCAGCAGCTCGGGAGGGATCATGAACACTGAAGCTTTCTTT,CASSSGGIMNTEAFF
.,.,TRBJ1-4,TRBV7-9,TGTGCCAGCAGCTTAGACAGTGAAAAACTGTTTTTT,CASSLDSEKLFF
.,.,TRBJ2-5,TRBV4-3,TGCGCCAGCAGCCAAGATCGGCGCGGCCAAGAGACCCAGTACTTC,CASSQDRRGQETQYF
.,TRBD1,TRBJ2-1,TRBV29-1,TGCAGCGGGAGGGACAGGACCTACAATGAGCAGTTCTTC,CSGRDRTYNEQFF
.,TRBD2,TRBJ2-5,TRBV14,TGTGCCAGCAGCCAGGCACTAGCGGGAGACCCAAGACAGACCCAGTACTTC,CASSQALAGDPRQTQYF
.,TRBD2,TRBJ2-3,TRBV29-1,TGCAGCCTACGACTAGCGGACCATCCACGGGATACGCAGTATTTT,CSLRLADHPRDTQYF
.,.,TRBJ1-1,TRBV7-9,TGTGCCAGCAGCTCAGCAGGGGCGAGGACTGAAGCTTTCTTT,CASSSAGARTEAFF
once,.,TRBJ2-7,TRBV7-9,TGTGCCAGCAGCTTAAAGGGGGAACCAGCGGGGCCCGTCTTAGGCGAGCAGTACTTC,CASSLKGEPAGPVLGEQYF
.,.,TRBJ1-1,TRBV28,TGTGCCAGCAGTCGTTTGGGGGCCCTGGAGTCTGAAGCTTTCTTT,CASSRLGALESEAFF
.,.,TRBJ2-7,TRBV27,TGTGCCAGCAGTTACCGGGACGGATCCTACGAGCAGTACTTC,CASSYRDGSYEQYF
.,TRBD1,TRBJ2-7,TRBV5-1,TGCGCCAGCAGGCCCGGGACAGGGGAGGCCGAGCAGTACTTC,CASRPGTGEAEQYF
.,.,TRBJ1-1,TRBV5-1,TGCGCCAGCAGCTTGGGAAGTGAGGGTGAAGCTTTCTTT,CASSLGSEGEAFF
once,.,TRBJ2-7,TRBV5-6,TGTGCCAGCAGCGGACAGTTCTACGAGCAGTACTTC,CASSGQFYEQYF
.,TRBD1,TRBJ2-3,TRBV27,TGTGCCAGCAGTTTTGGGACAGGCACAGATACGCAGTATTTT,CASSFGTGTDTQYF
.,.,TRBJ2-3,TRBV9,TGTGCCAGCAGCGTAGGACTTGCGGTTGATACGCAGTATTTT,CASSVGLAVDTQYF
.,TRBD1,TRBJ2-1,TRBV29-1,TGCAGCGTTGAGGGTGTGGGACAGGGTGACAATGAGCAGTTCTTC,CSVEGVGQGDNEQFF
.,.,TRBJ1-5,TRBV27,TGTGCCAGCAGTCCTCAGGGGAATCAGCCCCAGCATTTT,CASSPQGNQPQHF
.,TRBD2,TRBJ2-7,TRBV7-2,TGTGCCAGCAGCTCACACCTCGGACTAGCGGGAGTGGGAGAGCAGTACTTC,CASSSHLGLAGVGEQYF
.,.,TRBJ2-1,TRBV5-1,TGCGCCAGCAGGTCGCGAGGGCCTTGGGATGAGCAGTTCTTC,CASRSRGPWDEQFF
once,TRBD2,TRBJ2-7,TRBV9,TGTGCCAGCAGCGAGACTAGCGGGCCGACCTACGAGCAGTACTTC,CASSETSGPTYEQYF
.,.,TRBJ2-2,TRBV27,TGTGCCAGCAGTCCCCACTGGACCGGGGAGCTGTTTTTT,CASSPHWTGELFF
.,.,TRBJ1-1,TRBV10-3,TGTGCCTCTCACGGGAACACTGAAGCTTTCTTT,CASHGNTEAFF
once,.,TRBJ1-2,TRBV2,TGTGCCAGCCCAAAGGGCCGGGACAACTTCTATGGCTACACCTTC,CASPKGRDNFYGYTF
.,.,TRBJ2-3,TRBV11-2,TGTGCCAGCAGCTCGGTAGGTGGTAGCGGCACAGATACGCAGTATTTT,CASSSVGGSGTDTQYF
.,.,TRBJ2-1,TRBV9,TGTGCCAGCAGCGAGGGGACGAATGAGCAGTTCTTC,CASSEGTNEQFF